The source of this T cell receptor beta chain is a study of T cells in Graves' hyperthyroidism and ophthalmopathy. The overall study: Before treatment of any kind, peripheral blood was taken at initial diagnosis.

It was RNA transcripts that yielded the amplified TCR beta CDR3 regions. An initial round of RT-PCR targeting the TCR CDR3 relied on the HTBI primer set. TCRdb reprocessed the multiplex PCR reads via MiXCR and lists one record per CDR3 protein. The table has 600,000 or so distinct CDR3 sequences, around 15% seen once. The V gene end was trimmed by 2 bases and the J gene end by 6 bases; junction bases not matched to a gene: 5. The CDR3 totals 15 residues. The germline CDR1 and CDR2 sequences are MDHEN and SYDVKM. Fresh peripheral blood, about 9.3 ml, yielded the PBMCs. Findings of the study overall: Appearing also in blood were most of the thyroid clonotypes expanded above 0.001.

This clonotype was picked up many times. Its antigen is not known. The chain links TRBV28 to TRBJ2-1, with 9 positions matching TRBD2. What was sequenced was blood. The sequence came from a woman in her thirties with Graves' hyperthyroidism. The CDR3 is CASSLAGGPGNEQFF. CDR3 nucleotides: TGTGCCAGCAGTTTAGCGGGAGGGCCAGGCAATGAGCAGTTCTTC.